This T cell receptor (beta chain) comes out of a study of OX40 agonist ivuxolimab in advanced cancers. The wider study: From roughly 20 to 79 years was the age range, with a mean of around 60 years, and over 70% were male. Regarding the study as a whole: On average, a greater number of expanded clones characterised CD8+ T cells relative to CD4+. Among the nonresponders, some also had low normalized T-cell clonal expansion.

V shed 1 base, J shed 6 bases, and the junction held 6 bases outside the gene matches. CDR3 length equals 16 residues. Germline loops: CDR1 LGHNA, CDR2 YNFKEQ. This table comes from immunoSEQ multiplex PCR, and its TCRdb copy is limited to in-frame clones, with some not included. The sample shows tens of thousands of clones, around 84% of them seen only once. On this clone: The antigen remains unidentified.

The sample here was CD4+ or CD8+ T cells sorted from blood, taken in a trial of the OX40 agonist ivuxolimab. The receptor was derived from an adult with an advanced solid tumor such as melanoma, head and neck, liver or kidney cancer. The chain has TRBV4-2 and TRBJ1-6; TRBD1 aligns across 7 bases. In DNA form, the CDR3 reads TGTGCCAGCAGCCAAGTGGGACAGTCGGGTAATTCACCCCTCCACTTT. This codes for CASSQVGQSGNSPLHF.